The entry below gives a single TCR beta chain sequence along with its context. Its antigen is not known. The sequence runs out 3 residues before the end of the CDR3; the remainder is reconstructed from the germline J gene. The data were taken from a study of T cells in women clearing cervical HPV infection. Looking at the study overall: Women with histologically confirmed HPV16-related CIN3 or worse, 2 with invasive cancer, served as cases. No precancer developed; the control's incident HPV16 infection cleared within 12 months. Case blood was drawn when the lesion was first found; control blood after infection became undetectable. Study-level points and caveats: CIN3+ cases had significantly higher TCR repertoire richness than controls, but evenness did not differ.

The CDR3 sequence is 16 residues long. Germline assignment: CDR1 SNHLY and CDR2 FYNNEI. Data came from immunoSEQ multiplex PCR; TCRdb stores just in-frame clones and leaves some out. The sample has some 30,000 clones. The clonotype was recovered from a woman aged 18 to 69 with a cervical HPV16 infection that either progressed to CIN3+ or cleared (not recorded which). Sequencing was carried out using blood buffy coat. The chain is built from TRBV2 and TRBJ2-3; 9 bases align to TRBD2. The CDR3 DNA, read in part, is TGTGCCAGCAGTGGCGAGCGCGGGGGGGCGTTGGAGACG. Protein sequence: CASSGERGGALET. The complete CDR3 reads CASSGERGGALETQYF. The full variable domain, completed using reference TRBV2 and TRBJ2-3, is EPEVTQTPSHQVTQMGQEVILRCVPISNHLYFYWYRQILGQKVEFLVSFYNNEISEKSEIFDDQFSVERPDGSNFTLKIRSTKLEDSAMYFCASSGERGGALETQYFGPGTRLTVL.